Here is one T cell receptor (beta chain) with its context. The specificity of this receptor is unknown. Per-nucleotide qualities are absent, and no much larger clonotype sits a single base away. The data derive from a study of T cells after yellow fever vaccination (dated by TCRdb to between 2018 and 2020). Background for the entire study: The SMART-Seq v4 Ultra Low Input RNA kit was used to prepare libraries from fractions with low cell numbers. Two healthy male donors, one aged 18 to 29 and one aged 30 to 39 years, were included in the cohort. Blood was collected at multiple timepoints before and after primary and secondary immunization, and bulk PBMC replicates and cell subsets were isolated. To track T-cell clones before and after primary and booster YFV17D yellow fever vaccination, bulk TCR alpha and beta repertoires were sequenced longitudinally. Results and caveats for the whole study, not just this receptor: After the booster, most clones that had expanded after primary vaccination were detected again (roughly 95% of CD4 and around 88% of CD8), suggesting broad maintenance of memory. Compared with the primary T-cell response, the secondary T-cell response was faster but weaker, reaching its peak on day 5 rather than on day 15. Computational filtering was needed because FACS-sorted repertoires could contain abundant contaminating clonotypes from the bulk population. A small fraction of clonotypes showed up in both the CD4 and CD8 compartments, probably as a result of convergent recombination. Because the study included only a couple of donors, the extent to which the findings can be generalized is limited.

TCR cDNA was synthesized by 5'RACE template switching, which introduced a universal primer site and unique molecular identifiers. cDNA synthesis was primed from both the TCR alpha and TCR beta constant segments. Library amplification involved two PCR steps, and the second step added sample barcodes and sequencing adapters. Sequencing of libraries was done on Illumina HiSeq 2500 (2x100 bp) or NovaSeq (2x150 bp). The source study handled its data this way. MIGEC was used to demultiplex reads and collapse the reads into UMI consensus sequences, and MiXCR was used for V(D)J alignment. Vaccine-responding clonotypes were defined with edgeR using replicate PBMC samples, requiring FDR below 0.01 and a log2 fold change above 5 up to day 15. Bulk clonotypes were assigned CD4 or CD8 identity according to which sequenced CD4 or CD8 repertoire held them at higher abundance. TCRdb passed the public sequencing reads through fastp at Q25 and MiXCR, retaining productive beta sequences. All rows with the same CDR3 protein become a single entry with the most common DNA and genes. TCRdb's processing, not the authors' own work, is the source of the V and J calls. In this sample the table shows approximately 600,000 distinct CDR3 sequences, over 9% of which occur a single time. The ten biggest clones cover under 15% of the sample.

This sample's treatment or condition label indicates: live attenuated yellow fever vaccine strain. At each blood-draw timepoint, two biological replicates of bulk PBMCs were collected. A standard Ficoll-Paque protocol was used to isolate PBMCs from peripheral blood. RNA was extracted with TriZol from bulk PBMCs, CD4 and CD8 fractions, and dextramer-positive and dextramer-negative fractions. The clonotype originates from a man in his thirties or forties who received the YFV17D yellow fever vaccine. The sample here was PBMCs, taken on the day of the yellow fever booster vaccination.

At the DNA level, the sequence is TGTGCCAGTCGCTGGGACTCTGGGGCCAACGTCCTGACTTTC. Its protein reads: CASRWDSGANVLTF. This sequence uses TRBV19 and TRBJ2-6; no D gene is confidently identified. The cysteine opens and the phenylalanine closes a CDR3 of 14 amino acids. The retained sequence is limited to the CDR3, 42 bases, with the frame set at the first base. V loses 8 bases of germline sequence and J loses 0 bases, and the interval between the two ends is 8 bases. Looking up the germline V gene (reference sequence) yields CDR1 LNHDA and CDR2 SQIVND.